This TCR beta chain stems from a study of cytomegalovirus exposure and HLA in healthy donors. Whole-study findings and limits: According to a later analysis, most TCR beta chains associated with CMV appeared HLA-restricted.

A multiplex PCR was run with 60 Vbeta primers and 13 Jbeta primers. The data were produced by immunoSEQ multiplex PCR, yet TCRdb's version contains in-frame clones alone and is incomplete. The sample yields approximately 79,000 clones, 60% to 85% seen once. Germline V gene data show CDR1 as MNHEY and CDR2 as SMNVEV (reference sequence). CDR3 size: 15 residues. Trimming pared 8 bases from V and 0 bases from J, leaving 16 bases between. As concerns this clone: Its antigen is as yet unknown.

The sequenced sample consisted of PBMCs. The TCR was taken from a male donor in good health and CMV-seropositive. This chain joins TRBV27 and TRBJ2-5; tentatively, D is TRBD2 (6 bases). DNA for the CDR3: TGTGCCAGCGGCCCGACTAGTATGTACCAAGAGACCCAGTACTTC. Translating gives CASGPTSMYQETQYF.